These T cell receptor beta chains were read from a single sample in a study of CD8 T cells in Susac syndrome. MiXCR, run by TCRdb on the immunoSEQ multiplex PCR reads, gives a single entry per CDR3 protein. The sample includes a few hundred thousand distinct CDR3 sequences, over 90% seen only once; the top ten take 0.082%. Sequencing was done on a sample of CD4+ T cells from PBMCs. The receptors shown here come from a human donor with multiple sclerosis. Each CDR3 is given with its conserved first and last residue. The order of the fields is V gene, clone size, J gene, D gene, CDR3 protein, CDR3 DNA. A D gene is named only where the DNA matches it firmly. Size is stated for part of the rows, as once, few or many counts, or as a class when the clone is expanded.

V gene: TRBV27
clone size: NA
J gene: TRBJ2-1
D gene: TRBD2
CDR3 protein: CASRESGGREQFF
CDR3 DNA: TGTGCCAGCCGGGAGTCGGGAGGACGAGAGCAGTTCTTC

V gene: TRBV29-1
clone size: NA
J gene: TRBJ1-2
D gene: NA
CDR3 protein: CSVETANYGYTF
CDR3 DNA: TGCAGCGTCGAGACAGCTAACTATGGCTACACCTTC

V gene: TRBV30
clone size: NA
J gene: TRBJ1-5
D gene: NA
CDR3 protein: CAWSQGRNQPQHF
CDR3 DNA: TGTGCCTGGTCCCAGGGACGCAATCAGCCCCAGCATTTT

V gene: TRBV12-3/TRBV12-4
clone size: NA
J gene: TRBJ1-5
D gene: NA
CDR3 protein: CASSLSPQPQHF
CDR3 DNA: TGTGCCAGCAGTTTAAGCCCTCAGCCCCAGCATTTT

V gene: TRBV14
clone size: NA
J gene: TRBJ1-2
D gene: TRBD1
CDR3 protein: CASRPGTGDLYGYTF
CDR3 DNA: TGTGCCAGCAGGCCCGGGACAGGAGACCTCTATGGCTACACCTTC

V gene: TRBV2
clone size: NA
J gene: TRBJ2-1
D gene: NA
CDR3 protein: CASIGGPYNEQFF
CDR3 DNA: TGTGCCAGCATCGGGGGGCCTTACAATGAGCAGTTCTTC

V gene: TRBV6-5
clone size: once
J gene: TRBJ2-1
D gene: NA
CDR3 protein: CASSSRRADISYNEQFF
CDR3 DNA: TGTGCCAGCAGTTCTCGAAGAGCGGACATCTCCTACAATGAGCAGTTCTTC

V gene: TRBV3-1
clone size: NA
J gene: TRBJ1-1
D gene: NA
CDR3 protein: CASSHQGPTEAFF
CDR3 DNA: TGTGCCAGCAGCCATCAGGGTCCCACTGAAGCTTTCTTT

V gene: TRBV29-1
clone size: NA
J gene: TRBJ2-3
D gene: TRBD1
CDR3 protein: CSVEGTGADTQYF
CDR3 DNA: TGCAGCGTTGAAGGGACAGGGGCAGATACGCAGTATTTT

V gene: TRBV11-2
clone size: NA
J gene: TRBJ2-3
D gene: TRBD2
CDR3 protein: CASSLRVVAGPTSTDTQYF
CDR3 DNA: TGTGCCAGCAGCCTCCGAGTGGTAGCGGGGCCAACTAGCACAGATACGCAGTATTTT

V gene: TRBV27
clone size: NA
J gene: TRBJ1-5
D gene: TRBD1
CDR3 protein: CASSLVGTAPYSNQPQHF
CDR3 DNA: TGTGCCAGCAGTTTAGTCGGGACAGCCCCTTATAGCAATCAGCCCCAGCATTTT

V gene: TRBV15
clone size: NA
J gene: TRBJ2-5
D gene: TRBD2
CDR3 protein: CATSRDNSGGEETQYF
CDR3 DNA: TGTGCCACCAGCAGAGATAATAGCGGGGGGGAAGAGACCCAGTACTTC

V gene: TRBV10-3
clone size: NA
J gene: TRBJ2-3
D gene: NA
CDR3 protein: CAISGPGDTQYF
CDR3 DNA: TGTGCCATCAGTGGGCCAGGGGATACGCAGTATTTT

V gene: TRBV6-5
clone size: NA
J gene: TRBJ2-5
D gene: TRBD1
CDR3 protein: CASGPLGQGEETQYF
CDR3 DNA: TGTGCCAGCGGTCCCTTGGGACAGGGGGAAGAGACCCAGTACTTC

V gene: TRBV20-1
clone size: NA
J gene: TRBJ1-6
D gene: NA
CDR3 protein: CSARRVGGQGNSPLHF
CDR3 DNA: TGCAGTGCTAGACGTGTGGGGGGGCAGGGTAATTCACCCCTCCACTTT

V gene: TRBV30
clone size: NA
J gene: TRBJ2-7
D gene: TRBD1
CDR3 protein: CACPGGQGNEQYF
CDR3 DNA: TGTGCCTGCCCTGGGGGACAGGGAAACGAGCAGTACTTC

V gene: TRBV9
clone size: NA
J gene: TRBJ2-3
D gene: NA
CDR3 protein: CASSPTGSADTQYF
CDR3 DNA: TGTGCCAGCAGCCCTACAGGGAGCGCAGATACGCAGTATTTT

V gene: TRBV2
clone size: NA
J gene: TRBJ2-1
D gene: TRBD2
CDR3 protein: CASSVTSGGDAEQFF
CDR3 DNA: TGTGCCAGCAGTGTAACTAGCGGGGGGGACGCCGAGCAGTTCTTC

V gene: TRBV3-1
clone size: NA
J gene: TRBJ1-6
D gene: NA
CDR3 protein: CASSQRSWLLQYSPLHF
CDR3 DNA: TGTGCCAGCAGCCAACGATCTTGGCTATTACAGTACTCACCCCTCCACTTT

V gene: TRBV10-3
clone size: NA
J gene: TRBJ2-3
D gene: NA
CDR3 protein: CAISAFGARDTQYF
CDR3 DNA: TGTGCCATCAGTGCCTTCGGTGCCAGGGATACGCAGTATTTT

V gene: TRBV30
clone size: NA
J gene: TRBJ2-7
D gene: NA
CDR3 protein: CAWGTSYEQYF
CDR3 DNA: TGTGCCTGGGGGACCTCCTACGAGCAGTACTTC

V gene: TRBV20-1
clone size: NA
J gene: TRBJ1-5
D gene: NA
CDR3 protein: CSAVPGGLDQPQHF
CDR3 DNA: TGCAGTGCTGTCCCGGGGGGCTTGGATCAGCCCCAGCATTTT

V gene: TRBV29-1
clone size: NA
J gene: TRBJ1-1
D gene: NA
CDR3 protein: CSVGTRRNTEAFF
CDR3 DNA: TGCAGCGTTGGGACCCGACGGAACACTGAAGCTTTCTTT

V gene: TRBV7-2
clone size: once
J gene: TRBJ2-3
D gene: NA
CDR3 protein: CASSLPGSTDTQYF
CDR3 DNA: TGTGCCAGCAGCTTACCGGGGAGCACAGATACGCAGTATTTT

V gene: TRBV2
clone size: NA
J gene: TRBJ1-2
D gene: NA
CDR3 protein: CASSYSSEYGYTF
CDR3 DNA: TGTGCCAGCAGCTACAGTTCAGAGTATGGCTACACCTTC

V gene: TRBV6-5
clone size: NA
J gene: TRBJ2-3
D gene: TRBD1
CDR3 protein: CASSYSGQVNTDTQYF
CDR3 DNA: TGTGCCAGCAGTTACTCGGGACAGGTGAACACAGATACGCAGTATTTT

V gene: TRBV29-1
clone size: NA
J gene: TRBJ2-1
D gene: NA
CDR3 protein: CSVHWGGLGEQFF
CDR3 DNA: TGCAGCGTTCACTGGGGGGGCCTAGGTGAGCAGTTCTTC